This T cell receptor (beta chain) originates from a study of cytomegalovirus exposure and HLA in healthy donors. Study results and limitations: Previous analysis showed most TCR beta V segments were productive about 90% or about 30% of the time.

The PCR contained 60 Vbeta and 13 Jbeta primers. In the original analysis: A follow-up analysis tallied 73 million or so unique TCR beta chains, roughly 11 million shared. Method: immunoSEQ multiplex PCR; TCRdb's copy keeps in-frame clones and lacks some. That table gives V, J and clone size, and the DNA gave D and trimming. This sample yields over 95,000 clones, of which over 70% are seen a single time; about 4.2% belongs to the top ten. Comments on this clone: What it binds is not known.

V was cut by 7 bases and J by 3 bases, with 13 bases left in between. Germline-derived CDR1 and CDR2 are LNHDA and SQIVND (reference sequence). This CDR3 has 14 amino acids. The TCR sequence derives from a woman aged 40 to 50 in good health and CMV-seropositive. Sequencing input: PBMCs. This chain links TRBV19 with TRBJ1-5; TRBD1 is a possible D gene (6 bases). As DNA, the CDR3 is TGTGCCAGTAAAGGGGGGGGCAACAATCAGCCCCAGCATTTT. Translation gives CASKGGGNNQPQHF.